A single sample gave rise to the 7 T cell receptor beta chains below, sequenced in a study of OX40 agonist ivuxolimab in advanced cancers. The data were produced by immunoSEQ multiplex PCR, yet TCRdb's version contains in-frame clones alone and is incomplete. The sample includes approximately 70,000 clones, 82% of them seen just once. This specimen consisted of CD4+ or CD8+ T cells sorted from blood, obtained in a trial of the OX40 agonist ivuxolimab. These receptors all come from an adult with an advanced solid tumor such as melanoma, head and neck, liver or kidney cancer.

The chain is built from TRBV2 and TRBJ2-5; 8 bases match TRBD2. CDR1 is SNHLY and CDR2 is FYNNEI in the germline V gene. This CDR3 is 14 amino acids long. V shed 8 bases and J 4 bases; nucleotides not matched to a gene: 9. The chain's CDR3 is CASGPGTRGETQYF. For the CDR3, the DNA is TGTGCCAGCGGCCCCGGGACTAGGGGAGAGACCCAGTACTTC.

DNA for the CDR3: TGTGCCAGCAGTTTTGTTGGAGGTGGCTACACCTTC. It yields the protein CASSFVGGGYTF. V is TRBV27 and J is TRBJ1-2; D is undetermined. V was clipped by 3 bases and J by 7 bases, with 9 bases between them. The CDR3 runs 12 residues. The germline gives CDR1 MNHEY, CDR2 SMNVEV (reference sequence).

Of note for this clone: Other DNA sequences from this sample encode an identical CDR3 as well. The chain joins TRBV6-1 to TRBJ2-7; 7 bases are shared with TRBD1. The germline V gene encodes CDR1 MNHNS and CDR2 SASEGT. The CDR3 has 15 residues. The ends lost 7 bases at V and 0 bases at J; junction bases unmatched: 9. Here the CDR3 reads CASTRGGGNSYEQYF. The DNA for the CDR3 is TGTGCCAGCACCCGAGGGGGCGGAAACTCCTACGAGCAGTACTTC.

The J gene is TRBJ1-5, the V gene TRBV2; TRBD1 is a possible D gene (6 bases). The V and J ends lost 3 bases and 1 base respectively, with 13 bases between them. Germline V gives CDR1 SNHLY, CDR2 FYNNEI. This CDR3 region has 16 residues. CDR3 amino acids: CASSDSGGASNQPQHF. Here the CDR3 DNA reads TGTGCCAGCAGTGATTCGGGGGGCGCCAGCAATCAGCCCCAGCATTTT.

As to this clone: The sample holds other DNA sequences that translate to the same CDR3. V and J are TRBV18 and TRBJ1-1; D possibly corresponds to TRBD1 (5 bases). The CDR3 totals 13 residues. Germline V gives CDR1 KGHSH, CDR2 LQKENI. V gave up 6 bases and J gave up 1 base, with 9 bases separating them. CDR3 nucleotides: TGTGCCAGCTCGCCTCAGGGGAACACTGAAGCTTTCTTT. It encodes CASSPQGNTEAFF.

This clone was counted once. The CDR3, as DNA: TGTGCCAGCACCTTCCAGGGGGCTGACTATGGCTACACCTTC. Its translation: CASTFQGADYGYTF. The chain has TRBV6-6 and TRBJ1-2; TRBD1 matches 8 bases. The CDR3 spans 14 residues. Germline CDR1 is MNHNY and CDR2 is SVGAGI (reference sequence). V was clipped by 7 bases and J by 3 bases; unmatched bases: 7.

This chain uses TRBV6-5 with TRBJ1-3; 10 bases align to TRBD1. Germline V CDR1 and CDR2: MNHEY, SVGAGI. The junction had 4 bases not matched to a gene; V was cut back by 6 bases and J by 2 bases. The CDR3 runs 15 residues. CDR3 region: CASRADRGPGNTIYF. The CDR3 nucleotides read TGTGCCAGCAGGGCTGACAGGGGGCCTGGAAACACCATATATTTT.